Sequencing of this T cell receptor (beta chain) was carried out in a study of CXCR3-negative and CXCR3-positive naive CD8 T cells. In the study overall: Each library gave roughly 1.4 +/- 0.3 million of roughly 140 million TRB reads. Notes on the study in general: Within a donor, both naive subsets shared TRBV-TRBJ usage, unlike memory cells. Hydrophobicity of TRB CDR3s was greater in CXCR3-positive naive cells than in CXCR3-negative naive cells.

The CD45RO-CCR7+CD27+CD95- phenotype denoted naive CD8+ T cells. CDR1 and CDR2 (germline): SGHRS, YFSETQ. The CDR3 extends over 15 amino acids. Note on this clonotype: The antigen is unknown.

The method, 5' RACE with UMI labels, was used to prepare the TRB cDNA libraries. TCRdb re-called the 5' RACE reads; every CDR3 protein appears as one record, without DNA. The sample's table shows more than 80,000 distinct CDR3 sequences. The clonotype originates from a human donor in good health. Some clones in this sample may be carry-over from other donors' samples. The sample taken for sequencing was naive CXCR3+ CD8+ T cells from blood. Noted subset: CD45RO-CCR7+CD27+CD95- naive CD8+ T cells expressing CXCR3 (TNR3+). The chain is built from TRBV5-1 and TRBJ2-7; TCRdb's D call of TRBD2 is untestable without DNA. CDR3 residues: CASSGWTSGSYEQYF.